The 32 T cell receptor beta chains in this list originate from one sample, sequenced in a study of blood T cell repertoires in COVID-19. Sequencing was performed with immunoSEQ multiplex PCR; in TCRdb, only in-frame clones are kept and a portion is missing. Among 250,000 to 350,000 clones listed, 80% to 90% were seen once. Sequences were obtained from peripheral blood. These receptors originate from a young man with acute or convalescent COVID-19.

V and J are TRBV11-2 and TRBJ1-1; no clear D gene. Trimming shortened V by 5 bases and J by 1 base, and 20 bases separated the two germline ends. Germline V gene lookup returns CDR1 SGHAT and CDR2 FQNNGV. The CDR3 is made up of 17 amino acids. The CDR3 region has the DNA TGTGCCAGCAGCACACCCTATAGAGGGATCCGGAACACTGAAGCTTTCTTT. It encodes CASSTPYRGIRNTEAFF.

This clone was counted only a few times. This chain connects TRBV5-1 to TRBJ2-3; the match to TRBD1 covers 7 bases. Losses at the gene ends were 4 bases for V and 0 bases for J; bases not matched to a gene: 5. This CDR3 is built from 15 residues. Germline CDR1 reads SGHRS; CDR2 reads YFSETQ. CDR3 sequence reads: CASSPGQPSTDTQYF. The CDR3 DNA is TGCGCCAGCAGCCCGGGACAGCCAAGCACAGATACGCAGTATTTT.

V gene TRBV5-1 combines with J gene TRBJ2-1, with TRBD1 matching over 8 bases. CDR3 size: 15 residues. V lost 0 bases, J lost 5 bases, and 4 bases stayed unmatched. CDR1 is SGHRS, CDR2 YFSETQ, per germline. CDR3 DNA: TGCGCCAGCAGCTTGGGGGGACAGGTGGACAATGAGCAGTTCTTC. It yields the protein CASSLGGQVDNEQFF.

This clone was seen only once. As DNA, the CDR3 is TGTGCCAGCAGCGGAAGTAGCATGAACACTGAAGCTTTCTTT. Its translation is CASSGSSMNTEAFF. This rearrangement joins TRBV2 to TRBJ1-1; D unresolved. The V gene lost 6 bases and the J gene lost 0 bases, with 11 bases spanning the gap. The CDR3 runs to 14 residues. Germline loops: CDR1 SNHLY, CDR2 FYNNEI.

The chain joins TRBV11-3 to TRBJ2-7, with D hard to call. Germline CDR1 and CDR2: SGHNT and YENEEA. V was shortened by 0 bases and J by 3 bases, with 6 bases between the two germline ends. This CDR3 contains 13 residues. The CDR3 is CASSLERSYEQYF. DNA for the CDR3: TGTGCCAGCAGCTTAGAGCGGAGCTACGAGCAGTACTTC.

The chain uses TRBV14 and TRBJ2-3; D not certain. Trimming removed 2 bases from V and 0 bases from J, with 9 bases in between. In germline, CDR1 is SGHDN, CDR2 FVKESK. CDR3 length: 15 amino acids. This CDR3 reads CASSQKRTSTDTQYF. CDR3 nucleotides: TGTGCCAGCAGCCAAAAGCGAACTAGCACAGATACGCAGTATTTT. Combining the CDR3 with reference TRBV14 and TRBJ2-3 gives the whole variable domain EAGVTQFPSHSVIEKGQTVTLRCDPISGHDNLYWYRRVMGKEIKFLLHFVKESKQDESGMPNNRFLAERTGGTYSTLKVQPAELEDSGVYFCASSQKRTSTDTQYFGPGTRLTVL.

V and J are TRBV18 and TRBJ2-7; TRBD1 matches 7 bases. V trimming: 4 bases; J trimming: 6 bases; junction bases outside the gene matches: 6. The germline V gene has CDR1 KGHSH and CDR2 LQKENI. The CDR3 totals 13 residues. Here the CDR3 DNA reads TGTGCCAGCTCACGAGACAGGGATGGCGAGCAGTACTTC. Translating gives CASSRDRDGEQYF.

The CDR3 sequence: CASIPYEVSTEAFF. In DNA form, the CDR3 reads TGTGCCAGCATACCCTATGAGGTTTCAACTGAAGCTTTCTTT. V usage is TRBV2 and J usage is TRBJ1-1; D not certain. The CDR3 length is 14 residues. V dropped 7 bases and J dropped 5 bases, with 17 bases sitting between them. Germline CDR1 SNHLY, CDR2 FYNNEI. The full variable domain, rest sourced from reference TRBV2 and TRBJ1-1, is EPEVTQTPSHQVTQMGQEVILRCVPISNHLYFYWYRQILGQKVEFLVSFYNNEISEKSEIFDDQFSVERPDGSNFTLKIRSTKLEDSAMYFCASIPYEVSTEAFFGQGTRLTVV.

This sequence joins TRBV27 and TRBJ1-2, with D tentatively TRBD1 (5 bases). The CDR3 is made up of 13 amino acids. Between the trimmed V and J ends, which lost 0 bases and 6 bases, there was a span of 8 bases. Germline lookup yields CDR1 MNHEY and CDR2 SMNVEV (reference sequence). The CDR3 protein is CASSLSAGNGYTF. CDR3 in DNA: TGTGCCAGCAGTTTATCGGCAGGGAATGGCTACACCTTC.

The J gene is TRBJ2-7, the V gene TRBV5-1; perhaps TRBD2 as D (6 bases). CDR1 and CDR2 from the germline V gene are SGHRS and YFSETQ. The CDR3 is made up of 14 amino acids. V lost 7 bases and J lost 2, with 16 bases in between. CDR3 amino acids: CASPYRDSPYEQYF. The CDR3 DNA reads as TGCGCCAGCCCGTACCGGGACTCTCCCTACGAGCAGTACTTC.

The rearrangement links TRBV15 to TRBJ2-1; 9 nucleotides agree with TRBD2. The length of the CDR3 is 15 residues. J was trimmed by 6 bases and V by 2 bases; bases with no gene match: 5. The germline V gene has CDR1 LNHNV and CDR2 YYDKDF (reference sequence). CDR3 DNA: TGTGCCACCAGCAGAATAGCGGGAGAGGGCAATGAGCAGTTCTTC. This gives the protein CATSRIAGEGNEQFF.

The chain is built from TRBV5-6 and TRBJ1-5, with a weak D call TRBD1 (5 bases). This CDR3 contains 14 residues. Germline CDR1 SGHDT, CDR2 YYEEEE. Deletions cut 0 bases from V and 9 bases from J, with 13 bases between. The CDR3 coding sequence is TGTGCCAGCAGCTTGGGACAGACCTCCTCGCCCCAGCATTTT. Translating it yields CASSLGQTSSPQHF.

The chain couples TRBV19 to TRBJ1-5, with TRBD1 matching over 10 bases. This CDR3 spans 16 amino acids. The germline gives CDR1 LNHDA, CDR2 SQIVND (reference sequence). Trimming removed 4 bases from V and 2 bases from J; junction bases left unmatched: 5. CDR3 in amino acids: CASSTRQGAGNQPQHF. CDR3 nucleotide sequence: TGTGCCAGTAGTACCCGACAGGGGGCGGGCAATCAGCCCCAGCATTTT.

The genes are TRBV27 and TRBJ1-3; D is possibly TRBD1 (5 bases). Germline CDR1 reads MNHEY; CDR2 reads SMNVEV (reference sequence). The CDR3 spans 15 residues. V lost 2 bases, J lost 3 bases, and 11 bases lay in between. CDR3 sequence: CASSLRGTGGNTIYF. CDR3 coding DNA: TGTGCCAGCAGTTTACGCGGGACGGGTGGAAACACCATATATTTT.

The chain has TRBV3-1 (or the pseudogene TRBV3-2) and TRBJ1-2; D is undetermined. The length of the CDR3 is 13 residues. The ends were cut back, 1 base at V and 7 bases at J, with 10 bases in the middle. CDR1 and CDR2 from the germline V gene are LGHDT and YNNKEL (reference sequence). The CDR3 bases are TGTGCCAGCAGCCAAGTAATATCCGTTGGCTACACCTTC. Amino acids: CASSQVISVGYTF.

The DNA of the CDR3 is TGTGCCAGCAGCTTAATCCCTAACACCGGGGAGCTGTTTTTT. Its protein is CASSLIPNTGELFF. V is TRBV11-3 and J is TRBJ2-2, with unresolved D. The CDR3 runs 14 residues. The germline V gene encodes CDR1 SGHNT and CDR2 YENEEA. Trimming removed 2 bases from V and 2 bases from J, with 6 bases in between. Based on the CDR3 plus reference TRBV11-3 and TRBJ2-2, the full variable domain is EAGVVQSPRYKIIEKKQPVAFWCNPISGHNTLYWYLQNLGQGPELLIRYENEEAVDDSQLPKDRFSAERLKGVDSTLKIQPAELGDSAVYLCASSLIPNTGELFFGEGSRLTVL.

The chain carries TRBV28 and TRBJ2-2, with TRBD2 as a possible D gene (5 bases). Trimming took off 3 bases at V and 7 bases at J, with 18 bases between the two ends. This CDR3 region has 16 residues. Germline lookup yields CDR1 MDHEN and CDR2 SYDVKM. The CDR3 nucleotides read TGTGCCAGCAGTTTCGGAGTTAACGGGGTTCACGGGGAGCTGTTTTTT. It codes for CASSFGVNGVHGELFF.

The chain has TRBV11-1 and TRBJ1-3; TRBD1 might be the D (6 bases). The CDR3 loop spans 15 amino acids. Germline V lookup: CDR1 SGHAT, CDR2 FQDESV (reference sequence). The V end lost 2 bases, the J end lost 2 bases, and 10 bases lay between the germline ends. DNA of the CDR3: TGTGCCAGCAGCTTATCATCAGGGGCTGGAAACACCATATATTTT. Amino acid sequence: CASSLSSGAGNTIYF. The whole variable domain, filled in from reference TRBV11-1 and TRBJ1-3, reads EAEVAQSPRYKITEKSQAVAFWCDPISGHATLYWYRQILGQGPELLVQFQDESVVDDSQLPKDRFSAERLKGVDSTLKIQPAELGDSAMYLCASSLSSGAGNTIYFGEGSWLTVV.

The chain combines TRBV6-5 with TRBJ1-1, with no clear D. From germline, CDR1 is MNHEY and CDR2 SVGAGI. With 2 bases removed from V and 1 base from J, the gap between germline ends came to 8 bases. The CDR3 has 14 amino acids. CDR3 coding DNA: TGTGCCAGCAGTTACCGACACACGAACACTGAAGCTTTCTTT. It is translated as CASSYRHTNTEAFF.

The CDR3 DNA sequence: TGTGCCAGCAGGGGACTAGCGGGGGGTCTACAGTTCTTC. Translation gives CASRGLAGGLQFF. The chain carries TRBV12-3 or TRBV12-4 and TRBJ2-1; TRBD2 aligns across 15 bases. This CDR3 has 13 residues. V trimming: 6 bases; J trimming: 13 bases; junction bases outside the gene matches: 4.

The chain combines TRBV28 with TRBJ1-2; maybe TRBD1 (5 bases). CDR3 length equals 13 residues. The germline CDR1 and CDR2 sequences are MDHEN and SYDVKM. The V end was cut by 5 bases, the J end by 0 bases, with 7 bases between. The DNA of the CDR3 is TGTGCCAGCAGTCGGGGGGCTAACTATGGCTACACCTTC. Translating it yields CASSRGANYGYTF.

This clone was detected once. This sequence joins TRBV28 and TRBJ1-5, with TRBD1 identical over 7 bases. The J segment lost 4 bases and the V segment lost 6 bases, leaving 9 bases of the junction unmatched. The CDR3 runs 15 residues. CDR1 MDHEN and CDR2 SYDVKM come from the germline V gene. The CDR3 loop reads CASSPQGRYNQPQHF. The CDR3 DNA reads as TGTGCCAGCAGCCCACAGGGGAGGTATAATCAGCCCCAGCATTTT.

The chain links TRBV18 to TRBJ2-3; 7 nucleotides match TRBD2. There are 16 residues in the CDR3. The germline CDR1 and CDR2 sequences are KGHSH and LQKENI. V lost 3 bases and J lost 4; bases outside the gene matches: 10. The CDR3 nucleotides are TGTGCCAGCTCACCTCGCGGGGGAGGGTCAGCAGATACGCAGTATTTT. Its translation is CASSPRGGGSADTQYF.

Concerning this clone: No DNA is shown, since the ends of the CDR3 on it are uncertain; the CDR3 is the one TCRdb lists. The V and J genes are TRBV6-5 and TRBJ1-3. The CDR3 spans 13 residues, counting both ends. From germline, CDR1 is MNHEY and CDR2 SVGAGI. CDR3 amino acids: CASSSSGGNTIYF.

J is TRBJ1-2 and V is TRBV7-8; D call uncertain. Trimming took off 2 bases at V and 6 bases at J, with 7 bases between the two ends. The CDR3 is 12 residues long. Germline V gene data show CDR1 as SGHVS and CDR2 as FQNEAQ. The CDR3: CASSLYGDGYTF. The CDR3 DNA is TGTGCCAGCAGCTTATACGGGGATGGCTACACCTTC. Complete variable domain (other parts from reference TRBV7-8 and TRBJ1-2): GAGVSQSPRYKVAKRGQDVALRCDPISGHVSLFWYQQALGQGPEFLTYFQNEAQLDKSGLPSDRFFAERPEGSVSTLKIQRTQQEDSAVYLCASSLYGDGYTFGSGTRLTVV.

V and J are TRBV27 and TRBJ2-1; TRBD2 aligns across 7 bases. Per germline, CDR1 MNHEY and CDR2 SMNVEV (reference sequence). V lost 8 bases, J lost 3 bases, and 10 bases stayed unmatched. There are 15 residues in the CDR3. For the CDR3, the DNA is TGTGCCAGCCGTGGTCTAGCGGAGTTCTACAATGAGCAGTTCTTC. Its protein product is CASRGLAEFYNEQFF.

V and J are TRBV5-6 and TRBJ1-1; D perhaps matches TRBD1 (5 bases). The germline CDR1 and CDR2 sequences are SGHDT and YYEEEE. CDR3 size: 14 residues. Trimming shortened V by 2 bases and J by 3 bases, and 11 bases separated the two germline ends. CDR3 loop: CASSFGAGDTEAFF. As DNA, the CDR3 is TGTGCCAGCAGCTTCGGGGCGGGGGACACTGAAGCTTTCTTT.

The genes are TRBV2 and TRBJ2-1, with 10 bases that match TRBD1. V was pared by 8 bases and J by 9 bases, with 10 bases of the junction left unmatched. In germline, CDR1 is SNHLY, CDR2 FYNNEI. The CDR3 covers 14 residues. CDR3 region: CASGVGTGVGEQFF. Written as DNA, the CDR3 is TGTGCCAGCGGGGTAGGGACAGGGGTTGGTGAGCAGTTCTTC.

The rearrangement joins TRBV6-5 to TRBJ1-6, with TRBD1 identical over 8 bases. Germline V lookup: CDR1 MNHEY, CDR2 SVGAGI. The CDR3 consists of 14 residues. After removal of 6 bases from V and 10 bases from J, the junction contained 8 bases not matched to a gene. The CDR3 protein is CASRKTNRGSPLHF. CDR3 in DNA: TGTGCCAGCAGAAAAACCAACAGGGGGTCACCCCTCCACTTT.

This clone was found once. The rearrangement uses TRBV28 and TRBJ1-5; 8 bases fit TRBD1. Germline CDR1 MDHEN, CDR2 SYDVKM. The V segment lost 5 bases and the J segment 3 bases; nucleotides outside the gene matches: 3. The CDR3 spans 14 residues. This chain's CDR3 is CASSRDRYNQPQHF. The CDR3 DNA is TGTGCCAGCAGTCGGGACAGGTACAATCAGCCCCAGCATTTT.

V usage is TRBV7-9 and J usage is TRBJ2-2, with 11 bases fitting TRBD1. The CDR3 sequence is 18 residues long. J gave up 3 bases and V 6 bases, and 12 bases lay outside the gene matches. The germline CDR1 and CDR2 sequences are SEHNR and FQNEAQ (reference sequence). DNA of the CDR3: TGTGCCAGCAGAAACGGACAGGGGGCGTATGGGGACACCGGGGAGCTGTTTTTT. This sequence encodes CASRNGQGAYGDTGELFF.

J is TRBJ2-7 and V is TRBV6-6; D gene unclear. Germline values: CDR1 MNHNY, CDR2 SVGAGI (reference sequence). The CDR3 consists of 12 residues. Deletions cut 6 bases from V and 5 bases from J, with 11 bases between. Written as DNA, the CDR3 is TGTGCCAGCAGGAACAATGCTCACGAGCAGTACTTC. Its protein is CASRNNAHEQYF.